This entry lists 13 T cell receptor beta chains sequenced from one sample in a study of shared T cell receptors in the human thymus. Profiling relied on immunoSEQ multiplex PCR, and the TCRdb table lists in-frame clones only, not all of them. The table shows almost 550,000 clones, with 75% to 80% occurring only once. These sequences were also reported in another study, on human thymus T cells.

Sequences were obtained from thymocytes. The origin of the receptors is a boy younger than two with a congenital heart defect.

The rearrangement links TRBV11-2 to TRBJ2-7; 14 nucleotides align to TRBD2. Germline CDR1 and CDR2: SGHAT and FQNNGV. J gave up 0 bases and V 5 bases, and 12 bases lay outside the gene matches. The CDR3 is 19 residues long. CDR3 DNA sequence: TGTGCCAGCAGCGCCCGACTAGCGGGAGGGCCTTCTGACTCCTACGAGCAGTACTTC. Translation: CASSARLAGGPSDSYEQYF.

The chain uses TRBV11-3 and TRBJ2-5, with TRBD2 matching 10 bases. V gave up 3 bases and J gave up 2 bases; unmatched junction bases: 9. Germline V gives CDR1 SGHNT, CDR2 YENEEA. The CDR3 spans 17 residues. The CDR3 protein is CASSFLETSGVQETQYF. DNA of the CDR3: TGTGCCAGCAGCTTCCTAGAAACTAGCGGGGTACAAGAGACCCAGTACTTC.

This clone appeared a single time. This chain joins TRBV4-1 and TRBJ1-4; tentative D call: TRBD1 (6 bases). CDR1 MGHRA and CDR2 YSYEKL come from the germline V gene. The CDR3 length is 16 residues. V lost 0 bases and J lost 6, with 14 bases in between. CDR3 amino acids: CASSQDKRTAHEKLFF. The CDR3 bases are TGCGCCAGCAGCCAAGATAAGAGGACAGCCCATGAAAAACTGTTTTTT.

This clone was detected only a few times. The chain employs TRBV14 and TRBJ1-2, with a weak D call TRBD1 (6 bases). Trimming left V 0 bases short and J 5 bases short, with 13 bases between. Germline loops: CDR1 SGHDN, CDR2 FVKESK. The CDR3 sequence is 15 residues long. The CDR3 coding sequence is TGTGCCAGCAGCCAAGATCTCCAGGGGAAGTATGGCTACACCTTC. Translated: CASSQDLQGKYGYTF.

This clone came up a few times. The genes are TRBV6-1 and TRBJ2-2, with D possibly matching TRBD2 (7 bases). Germline CDR1 and CDR2: MNHNS and SASEGT. This CDR3 contains 19 residues. V gave up 2 bases and J gave up 5 bases, with 24 bases separating them. The CDR3 DNA follows: TGTGCCAGCAGTGAACGGGGGCCTCGGGCTAGCGGCCTAACCGGGGAGCTGTTTTTT. This sequence encodes CASSERGPRASGLTGELFF.

The rearrangement links TRBV7-8 to TRBJ1-4, with D unresolved. CDR3 length: 15 residues. V was cut by 5 bases and J by 2 bases, with 12 bases left in between. From germline, CDR1 is SGHVS and CDR2 FQNEAQ. The CDR3 DNA reads as TGTGCCAGCAGCCCCGCCCGGGAGACTAATGAAAAACTGTTTTTT. As protein: CASSPARETNEKLFF.

The chain links TRBV7-8 to TRBJ2-3, with unresolved D. The CDR3 totals 16 residues. The V end was cut by 5 bases, the J end by 2 bases, with 17 bases between. Germline lookup yields CDR1 SGHVS and CDR2 FQNEAQ. CDR3 amino acids: CASSPRLPPPTDTQYF. The CDR3 nucleotides are TGTGCCAGCAGCCCAAGACTCCCACCCCCCACAGATACGCAGTATTTT.

The CDR3 region is CAWSVRASGTETQYF. The CDR3 DNA follows: TGTGCCTGGAGTGTACGGGCTAGCGGGACGGAGACCCAGTACTTC. The rearrangement joins TRBV30 to TRBJ2-5; 9 bases fit TRBD2. From germline, CDR1 is GTSNPN and CDR2 SVGIG (reference sequence). This CDR3 is 15 amino acids long. The V segment lost 0 bases and the J segment 5 bases; nucleotides outside the gene matches: 7. Full variable domain (remainder filled in from reference TRBV30 and TRBJ2-5): SQTIHQWPATLVQPVGSPLSLECTVEGTSNPNLYWYRQAAGRGLQLLFYSVGIGQISSEVPQNLSASRPQDRQFILSSKKLLLSDSGFYLCAWSVRASGTETQYFGPGTRLLVL.

The gene calls are TRBV10-2 and TRBJ2-7; tentatively, D is TRBD2 (5 bases). The V gene lost 6 bases and the J gene lost 0 bases, with 9 bases spanning the gap. The CDR3 has 13 amino acids. Germline V gene lookup returns CDR1 WSHSY and CDR2 SAAADI. The CDR3 sequence: CASRRAISYEQYF. The CDR3 nucleotides read TGCGCCAGCAGGCGGGCAATCTCCTACGAGCAGTACTTC.

CDR3 DNA: TGTGCCAGCAGCTCGGCGGGAGGTACCACAGATACGCAGTATTTT. As protein: CASSSAGGTTDTQYF. The chain has TRBV2 and TRBJ2-3, with TRBD2 matching 8 bases. Germline V gene sequence: CDR1 SNHLY, CDR2 FYNNEI. With 6 bases clipped from V and 2 bases from J, the junction kept 7 bases outside the gene matches. The CDR3 loop spans 15 amino acids.

The chain employs TRBV11-2 and TRBJ1-1, with TRBD1 matching over 8 bases. Germline V gives CDR1 SGHAT, CDR2 FQNNGV. CDR3 length: 15 residues. V trimming: 3 bases; J trimming: 3 bases; junction bases outside the gene matches: 6. The CDR3 DNA is TGTGCCAGCAGCTTGGGCAGGGGGCGTCACACTGAAGCTTTCTTT. Protein: CASSLGRGRHTEAFF.

This chain joins TRBV6-6 and TRBJ2-3, with no clear D. The V end was cut by 6 bases, the J end by 0 bases, with 13 bases between. Germline values: CDR1 MNHNY, CDR2 SVGAGI (reference sequence). This CDR3 region has 15 residues. As DNA, the CDR3 is TGTGCCAGCAGCGCACTGGCGGCTAGCACAGATACGCAGTATTTT. Protein: CASSALAASTDTQYF.

The chain's CDR3 is CASSQGRENTEAFF. The CDR3 DNA follows: TGCGCCAGCAGCCAAGGCAGGGAGAACACTGAAGCTTTCTTT. The V gene is TRBV4-3, the J gene TRBJ1-1, with a weak D call TRBD1 (5 bases). Trimming shortened V by 1 base and J by 1 base, and 7 bases separated the two germline ends. The CDR3 has 14 amino acids. The germline V gene has CDR1 LGHNA and CDR2 YSLEER.